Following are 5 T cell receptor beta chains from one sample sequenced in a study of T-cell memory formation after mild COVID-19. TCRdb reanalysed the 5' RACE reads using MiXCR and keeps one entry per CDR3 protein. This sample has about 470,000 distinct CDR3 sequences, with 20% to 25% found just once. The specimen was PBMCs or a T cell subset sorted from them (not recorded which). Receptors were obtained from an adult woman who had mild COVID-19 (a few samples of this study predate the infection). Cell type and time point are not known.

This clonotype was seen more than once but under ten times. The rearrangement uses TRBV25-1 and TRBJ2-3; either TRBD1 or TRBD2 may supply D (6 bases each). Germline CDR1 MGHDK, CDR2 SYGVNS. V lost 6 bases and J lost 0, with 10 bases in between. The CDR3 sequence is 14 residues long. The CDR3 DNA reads TGTGCCAGCAGGAAGGGGGGTAGCACAGATACGCAGTATTTT. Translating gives CASRKGGSTDTQYF. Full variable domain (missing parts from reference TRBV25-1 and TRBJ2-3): EADIYQTPRYLVIGTGKKITLECSQTMGHDKMYWYQQDPGMELHLIHYSYGVNSTEKGDLSSESTVSRIRTEHFPLTLESARPSHTSQYLCASRKGGSTDTQYFGPGTRLTVL.

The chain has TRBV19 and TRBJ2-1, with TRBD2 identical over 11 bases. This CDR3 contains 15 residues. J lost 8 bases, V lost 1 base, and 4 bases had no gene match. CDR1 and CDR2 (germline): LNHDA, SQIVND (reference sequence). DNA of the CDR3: TGTGCCAGTAGTATAGTGAGTAGCGGGGGGGATGAGCAGTTCTTC. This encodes CASSIVSSGGDEQFF.

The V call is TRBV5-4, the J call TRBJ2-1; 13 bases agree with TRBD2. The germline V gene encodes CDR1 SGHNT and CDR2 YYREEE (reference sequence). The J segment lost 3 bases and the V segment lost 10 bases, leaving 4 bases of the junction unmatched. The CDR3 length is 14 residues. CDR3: CACGTSGDYNEQFF. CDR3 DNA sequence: TGTGCCTGCGGGACTAGCGGGGACTACAATGAGCAGTTCTTC.

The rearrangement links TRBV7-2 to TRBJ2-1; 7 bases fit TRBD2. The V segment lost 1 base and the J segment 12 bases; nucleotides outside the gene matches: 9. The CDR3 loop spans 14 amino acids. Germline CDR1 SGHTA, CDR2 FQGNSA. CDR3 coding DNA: TGTGCCAGCAGCTTAGATTCCACCGGGAGGATGCAGTTCTTC. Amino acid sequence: CASSLDSTGRMQFF.

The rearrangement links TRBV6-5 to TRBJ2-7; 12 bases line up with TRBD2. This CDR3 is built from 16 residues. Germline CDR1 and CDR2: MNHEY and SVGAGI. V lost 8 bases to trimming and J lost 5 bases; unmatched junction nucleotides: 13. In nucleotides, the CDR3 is TGTGCCAGCCGGGGGTACTGGACTAGCGGGGACCACGAGCAGTACTTC. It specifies CASRGYWTSGDHEQYF.